The 6 T cell receptor beta chains in this list originate from one sample, sequenced in a study of PD-L1 blockade in urothelial cancer. Sequencing was performed with immunoSEQ multiplex PCR; in TCRdb, only in-frame clones are kept and a portion is missing. The table shows approximately 79,000 clones, with about 82% occurring only once. Time point noted: pretreatment peripheral blood. This material consisted of PBMCs, taken around atezolizumab (anti-PD-L1) treatment. The receptors shown here come from a man in his forties with urothelial cancer.

The rearrangement links TRBV19 to TRBJ2-2, with 7 bases that match TRBD1. This CDR3 is 13 amino acids long. The junction had 5 bases not matched to a gene; V was cut back by 8 bases and J by 5 bases. Per the germline V gene, CDR1 is LNHDA and CDR2 is SQIVND (reference sequence). CDR3 sequence (DNA): TGTGCCAGTCAGGGACAGTGGACCGGGGAGCTGTTTTTT. Translating gives CASQGQWTGELFF. The whole variable domain, filled in from reference TRBV19 and TRBJ2-2, reads DGGITQSPKYLFRKEGQNVTLSCEQNLNHDAMYWYRQDPGQGLRLIYYSQIVNDFQKGDIAEGYSVSREKKESFPLTVTSAQKNPTAFYLCASQGQWTGELFFGEGSRLTVL.

The chain has TRBV7-3 and TRBJ2-6; D gene unclear. Trimming took off 5 bases at V and 0 bases at J, with 5 bases between the two ends. Germline V gives CDR1 SGHTA, CDR2 FQGTGA. The CDR3 spans 14 residues. The CDR3 is CASSTYSGANVLTF. In DNA form, the CDR3 reads TGTGCCAGCAGCACCTACTCTGGGGCCAACGTCCTGACTTTC.

This clone was seen more than once but under ten times. The rearrangement uses TRBV18 and TRBJ1-1, with a weak D call TRBD1 (6 bases). The CDR3 contains 14 residues. CDR1 and CDR2 from the germline V gene are KGHSH and LQKENI. Trimming shortened V by 5 bases and J by 1 base, and 11 bases separated the two germline ends. CDR3 region: CASSRDISNTEAFF. As DNA, the CDR3 is TGTGCCAGCTCAAGGGACATTTCGAACACTGAAGCTTTCTTT.

This clone was detected only once. At one end the junction does not follow the germline gene, possibly because of a read error. V gene TRBV18 combines with J gene TRBJ1-5; 7 nucleotides agree with TRBD1. The CDR3 has 17 residues. Germline-derived CDR1 and CDR2 are KGHSH and LQKENI. CDR3 DNA sequence: TGTGCCAGCTCACCTTTGGCAGGGGGGAACTCCAATCGGCCCCAGCATTTT. Amino acids: CASSPLAGGNSNRPQHF.

The chain couples TRBV11-3 to TRBJ2-2; TRBD1 is a possible D gene (6 bases). The CDR3 is made up of 14 amino acids. The V end lost 5 bases, the J end lost 4 bases, and 11 bases lay between the germline ends. CDR1 and CDR2 (germline): SGHNT, YENEEA. This chain's CDR3 is CASSHRTATGELFF. The CDR3 DNA reads as TGTGCCAGCAGCCATAGGACAGCCACCGGGGAGCTGTTTTTT. Drawing the rest from reference TRBV11-3 and TRBJ2-2, the complete variable domain is EAGVVQSPRYKIIEKKQPVAFWCNPISGHNTLYWYLQNLGQGPELLIRYENEEAVDDSQLPKDRFSAERLKGVDSTLKIQPAELGDSAVYLCASSHRTATGELFFGEGSRLTVL.

The CDR3 nucleotides are TGTGCCTGGAGGAACGTAGGGGCATTGGATCAGCCCCAGCATTTT. Its protein is CAWRNVGALDQPQHF. The rearrangement joins TRBV30 to TRBJ1-5; D is perhaps TRBD1 (5 bases). Trimming removed 3 bases at V and 5 bases at J, with 17 bases between. CDR1 and CDR2 from the germline V gene are GTSNPN and SVGIG (reference sequence). The CDR3 is 15 residues long.